This TCR beta chain was observed in a study of cytotoxic CD8 clonotypes in ibrutinib-treated CLL. Across the study: Patient counts were about a dozen relapsed/refractory, about 14 treatment-naive and 17 to 18 IGHV unmutated. Overall study findings and caveats: Patients showed higher baseline clonality than age-matched healthy donors, and it tracked circulating CD8+ T-cell counts. Few clonotypes were public, and these shrank or held steady under treatment.

By sample share, this clone is medium-sized. Its target is unknown. Genomic DNA (roughly 2.2 micrograms) was obtained from cryopreserved PBMCs for construction of TCR beta libraries. The CDR3 loop spans 14 amino acids. V lost 8 bases and J lost 0, with 14 bases in between. Germline assignment: CDR1 SQVTM and CDR2 ANQGSEA. Some clones are missing from TCRdb's copy, which holds only in-frame ones; the method was immunoSEQ multiplex PCR. Here the sample spans approximately 57,000 clones, 50% to 70% being singletons. This chain connects TRBV29-1 to TRBJ2-1; D tentatively fits TRBD1 or TRBD2 (5 bases each). Sequencing was performed on PBMCs, taken after 24 months of ibrutinib treatment. The sequence came from a human donor with chronic lymphocytic leukemia. The CDR3 DNA follows: TGCAGCCCAGGGTGGGAGAGCTCCTACAATGAGCAGTTCTTC. This translates into CSPGWESSYNEQFF.